This TCR beta chain was captured in a study of CD8 T cells in ankylosing spondylitis. Study-wide results and caveats: Previously reported in reactive arthritis synovial fluid and blood were some of the motif variants. Typical of ankylosing spondylitis blood, it appeared, was a TCR beta motif of fewer than ten highly homologous variants.

Making use of molecular barcodes, quantitative 5'-RACE generated TCR beta libraries. MiXCR, applied by TCRdb to the 5' RACE reads, yields one record per CDR3 protein. The table records fewer than 250,000 distinct CDR3 sequences, about 10% of them present only once. This CDR3 has 18 amino acids. CDR1 is MGHRA, CDR2 YSYEKL, per germline. V was clipped by 0 bases and J by 2 bases; unmatched bases: 11. This clonotype was recorded at least ten times. Its cognate antigen is unknown. The chain recombines TRBV4-1 with TRBJ2-3; TRBD2 aligns across 7 bases. The TCR originated in a male donor with ankylosing spondylitis or in good health (not recorded which). What was sequenced was blood, either unsorted or a sorted T cell fraction (not recorded which). In DNA form, the CDR3 reads TGCGCCAGCAGCCAAGATGGCTGGCGGGGGATATCCACAGATACGCAGTATTTT. Protein sequence: CASSQDGWRGISTDTQYF.